A single sample gave rise to the 6 T cell receptor beta chains below, sequenced in a study of T cell responses to AZD1222 COVID-19 vaccine. Repertoires were generated with immunoSEQ multiplex PCR, while TCRdb's copy carries only in-frame clones and drops some. The data hold under 50,000 clones, with 80% observed a single time. Source: peripheral blood, taken 28 days after the second dose of the MenACWY control vaccine. Every receptor here comes from an adult who received the MenACWY meningococcal vaccine as a control.

The V and J genes are TRBV11-2 and TRBJ1-2; possibly TRBD1 for D (5 bases). This CDR3 has 11 residues. Trimming shortened V by 8 bases and J by 4 bases, and 8 bases separated the two germline ends. Germline V gene lookup returns CDR1 SGHAT and CDR2 FQNNGV. The CDR3 here is CASGAIYGYTF. The CDR3 nucleotides are TGTGCCAGCGGGGCTATCTATGGCTACACCTTC. Full variable domain (missing parts from reference TRBV11-2 and TRBJ1-2): EAGVAQSPRYKIIEKRQSVAFWCNPISGHATLYWYQQILGQGPKLLIQFQNNGVVDDSQLPKDRFSAERLKGVDSTLKIQPAKLEDSAVYLCASGAIYGYTFGSGTRLTVV.

Only one count was recorded for this clone. The chain is built from TRBV6-1 and TRBJ1-1; D call uncertain. The CDR3 consists of 14 residues. The germline V and J ends were trimmed by 0 bases and 1 base, with 6 bases remaining between them. Germline assignment: CDR1 MNHNS and CDR2 SASEGT. The CDR3: CASSEAWGNTEAFF. Here the CDR3 DNA reads TGTGCCAGCAGTGAAGCTTGGGGGAACACTGAAGCTTTCTTT.

The chain recombines TRBV30 with TRBJ1-2; D remains ambiguous. Trimming took 5 bases from V and 5 from J, leaving 15 bases between them. This CDR3 is 13 amino acids long. Looked up from germline, CDR1 is GTSNPN and CDR2 is SVGIG (reference sequence). CDR3 loop: CAWGPGFKYGYTF. The CDR3 DNA sequence: TGTGCCTGGGGGCCCGGGTTCAAGTATGGCTACACCTTC.

J is TRBJ2-2 and V is TRBV24-1; TRBD1 is a possible D gene (6 bases). CDR3 size: 15 residues. CDR1 is KGHDR, CDR2 SFDVKD, per germline. V lost 4 bases, J lost 5 bases, and 13 bases lay in between. Here the CDR3 DNA reads TGTGCCACCAGTGACGCGGACAGAATAACCGGGGAGCTGTTTTTT. It translates to CATSDADRITGELFF.

This rearrangement joins TRBV4-2 to TRBJ1-2; no clear D. Trimming took 0 bases from V and 2 from J, leaving 13 bases between them. Germline CDR1 reads LGHNA; CDR2 reads YNFKEQ. The CDR3 consists of 16 residues. CDR3 bases: TGTGCCAGCAGCCAAGATTGGGAGCAGCCAAACTATGGCTACACCTTC. Its protein product is CASSQDWEQPNYGYTF.

This clone appeared a few times. V usage is TRBV6-6 and J usage is TRBJ2-3; TRBD2 matches 7 bases. V was pared by 3 bases and J by 3 bases, with 9 bases of the junction left unmatched. The CDR3 is 16 residues long. CDR1 and CDR2 from the germline V gene are MNHNY and SVGAGI (reference sequence). CDR3 DNA: TGTGCCAGCAGTTATCGCCCGGGAGGAGGTACAGATACGCAGTATTTT. Encoded protein: CASSYRPGGGTDTQYF.